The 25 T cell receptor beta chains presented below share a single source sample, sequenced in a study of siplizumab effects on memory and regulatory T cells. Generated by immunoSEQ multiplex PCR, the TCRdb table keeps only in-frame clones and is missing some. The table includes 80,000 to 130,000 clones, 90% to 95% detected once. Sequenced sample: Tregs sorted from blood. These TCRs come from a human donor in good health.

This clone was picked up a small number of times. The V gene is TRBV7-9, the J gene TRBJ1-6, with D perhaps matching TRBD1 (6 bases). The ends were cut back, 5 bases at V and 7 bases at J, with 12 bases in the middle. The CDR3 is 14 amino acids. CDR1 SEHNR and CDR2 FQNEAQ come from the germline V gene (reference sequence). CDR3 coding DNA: TGTGCCAGCAGCCTCACAGGGAACAATTCACCCCTCCACTTT. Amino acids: CASSLTGNNSPLHF. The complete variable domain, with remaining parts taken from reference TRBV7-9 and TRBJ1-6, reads DTGVSQNPRHKITKRGQNVTFRCDPISEHNRLYWYRQTLGQGPEFLTYFQNEAQLEKSRLLSDRFSAERPKGSFSTLEIQRTEQGDSAMYLCASSLTGNNSPLHFGNGTRLTVT.

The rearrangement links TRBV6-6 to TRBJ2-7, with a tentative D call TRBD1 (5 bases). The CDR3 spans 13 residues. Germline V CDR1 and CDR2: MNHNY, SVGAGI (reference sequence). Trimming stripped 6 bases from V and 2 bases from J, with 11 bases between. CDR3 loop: CASSRQSPYEQYF. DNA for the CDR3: TGTGCCAGCAGCCGACAGAGTCCCTACGAGCAGTACTTC.

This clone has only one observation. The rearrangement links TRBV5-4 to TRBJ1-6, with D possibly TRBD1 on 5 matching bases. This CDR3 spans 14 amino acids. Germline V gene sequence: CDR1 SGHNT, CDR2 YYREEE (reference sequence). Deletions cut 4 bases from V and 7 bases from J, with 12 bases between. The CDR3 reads CASSQGWGNSPLHF. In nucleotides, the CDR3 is TGTGCCAGCAGCCAGGGTTGGGGAAATTCACCCCTCCACTTT.

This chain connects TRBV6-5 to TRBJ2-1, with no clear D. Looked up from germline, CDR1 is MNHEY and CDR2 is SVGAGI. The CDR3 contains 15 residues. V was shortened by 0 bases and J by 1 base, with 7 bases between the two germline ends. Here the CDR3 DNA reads TGTGCCAGCAGTTACTCGACCACTTCCTACAATGAGCAGTTCTTC. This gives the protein CASSYSTTSYNEQFF.

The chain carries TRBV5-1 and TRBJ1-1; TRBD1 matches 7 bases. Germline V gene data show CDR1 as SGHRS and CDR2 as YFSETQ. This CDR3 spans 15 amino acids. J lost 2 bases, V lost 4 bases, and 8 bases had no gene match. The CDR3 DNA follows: TGCGCCAGCAGCGAAGACAGGGAGTCCAACACTGAAGCTTTCTTT. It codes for CASSEDRESNTEAFF. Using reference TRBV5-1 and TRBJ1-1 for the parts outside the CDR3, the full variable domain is KAGVTQTPRYLIKTRGQQVTLSCSPISGHRSVSWYQQTPGQGLQFLFEYFSETQRNKGNFPGRFSGRQFSNSRSEMNVSTLELGDSALYLCASSEDRESNTEAFFGQGTRLTVV.

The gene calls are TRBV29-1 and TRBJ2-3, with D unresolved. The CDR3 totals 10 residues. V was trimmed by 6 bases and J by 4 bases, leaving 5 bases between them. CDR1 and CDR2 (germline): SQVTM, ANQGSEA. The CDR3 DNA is TGCAGCGTCCGGGCAGATACGCAGTATTTT. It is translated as CSVRADTQYF.

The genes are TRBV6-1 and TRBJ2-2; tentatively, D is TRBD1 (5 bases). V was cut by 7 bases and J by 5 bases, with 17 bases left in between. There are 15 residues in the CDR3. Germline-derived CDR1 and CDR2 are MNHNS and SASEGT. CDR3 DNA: TGTGCCAGCACCAAGTATTGGAAGGGGACCGGGGAGCTGTTTTTT. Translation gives CASTKYWKGTGELFF.

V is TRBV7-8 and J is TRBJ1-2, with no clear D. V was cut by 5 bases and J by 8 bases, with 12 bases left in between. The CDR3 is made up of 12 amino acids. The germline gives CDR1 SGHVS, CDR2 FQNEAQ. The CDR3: CASSPYLEGYTF. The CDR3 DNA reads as TGTGCCAGCAGCCCGTACCTTGAGGGCTACACCTTC.

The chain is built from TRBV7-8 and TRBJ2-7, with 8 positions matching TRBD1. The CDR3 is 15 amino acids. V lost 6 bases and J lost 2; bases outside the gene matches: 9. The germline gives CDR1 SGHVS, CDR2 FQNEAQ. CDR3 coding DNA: TGTGCCAGCAGTCCCGGCCCACAGGGGGCCTACGAGCAGTACTTC. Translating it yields CASSPGPQGAYEQYF. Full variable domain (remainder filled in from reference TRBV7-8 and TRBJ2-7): GAGVSQSPRYKVAKRGQDVALRCDPISGHVSLFWYQQALGQGPEFLTYFQNEAQLDKSGLPSDRFFAERPEGSVSTLKIQRTQQEDSAVYLCASSPGPQGAYEQYFGPGTRLTVT.

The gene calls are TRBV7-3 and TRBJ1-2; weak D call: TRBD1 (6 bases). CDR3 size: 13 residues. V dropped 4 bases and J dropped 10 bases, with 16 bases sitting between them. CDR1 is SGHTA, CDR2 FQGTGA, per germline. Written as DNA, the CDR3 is TGTGCCAGCAGCTCCCAGATAACAGGGCCCTACACCTTC. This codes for CASSSQITGPYTF.

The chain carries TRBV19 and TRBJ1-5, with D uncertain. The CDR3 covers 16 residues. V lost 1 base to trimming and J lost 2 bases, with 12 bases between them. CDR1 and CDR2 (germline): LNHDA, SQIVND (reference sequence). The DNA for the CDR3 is TGTGCCAGTAGTATAGGGGCCGGGTGGGGCAATCAGCCCCAGCATTTT. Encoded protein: CASSIGAGWGNQPQHF.

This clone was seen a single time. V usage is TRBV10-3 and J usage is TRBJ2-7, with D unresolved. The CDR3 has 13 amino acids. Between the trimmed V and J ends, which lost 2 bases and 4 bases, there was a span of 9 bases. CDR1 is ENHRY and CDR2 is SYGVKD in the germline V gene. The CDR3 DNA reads TGTGCCATCAGTGAGCAGGACGGGTACGAGCAGTACTTC. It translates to CAISEQDGYEQYF.

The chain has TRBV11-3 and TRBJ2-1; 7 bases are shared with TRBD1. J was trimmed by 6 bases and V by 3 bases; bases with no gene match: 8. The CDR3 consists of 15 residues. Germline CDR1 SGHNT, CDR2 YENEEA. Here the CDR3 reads CASSFRTGAGNEQFF. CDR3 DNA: TGTGCCAGCAGCTTTCGAACAGGGGCTGGCAATGAGCAGTTCTTC.

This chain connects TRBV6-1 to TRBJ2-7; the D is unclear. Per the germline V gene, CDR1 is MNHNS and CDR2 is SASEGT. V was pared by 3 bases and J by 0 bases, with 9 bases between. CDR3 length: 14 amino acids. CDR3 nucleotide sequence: TGTGCCAGCAGTGAGGTAGGGTACTCCTACGAGCAGTACTTC. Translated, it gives CASSEVGYSYEQYF.

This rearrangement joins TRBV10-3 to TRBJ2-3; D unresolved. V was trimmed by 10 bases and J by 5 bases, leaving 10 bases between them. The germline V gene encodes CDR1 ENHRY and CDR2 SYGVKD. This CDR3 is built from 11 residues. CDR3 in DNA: TGTGCCACCGCGGAGAAAGATACGCAGTATTTT. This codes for CATAEKDTQYF.

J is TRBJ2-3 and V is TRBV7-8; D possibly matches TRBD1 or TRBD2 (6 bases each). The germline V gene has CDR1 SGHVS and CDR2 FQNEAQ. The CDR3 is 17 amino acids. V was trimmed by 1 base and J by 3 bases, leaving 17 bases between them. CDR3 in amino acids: CASSLGLKGGWTDTQYF. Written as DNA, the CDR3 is TGTGCCAGCAGCTTAGGATTGAAAGGGGGGTGGACAGATACGCAGTATTTT.

The CDR3 sequence: CASSERAQSSNEQFF. In DNA, the CDR3 is TGTGCCAGCAGTGAAAGGGCCCAATCTTCCAATGAGCAGTTCTTC. The chain is built from TRBV2 and TRBJ2-1; no clear D gene. Trimming left V 2 bases short and J 6 bases short, with 14 bases between. Germline V CDR1 and CDR2: SNHLY, FYNNEI. This CDR3 spans 15 amino acids.

The CDR3 is CASSASRTGGWGDTQYF. The CDR3, as DNA: TGTGCCAGCAGCGCATCCCGGACAGGGGGCTGGGGAGATACGCAGTATTTT. The chain is built from TRBV7-3 and TRBJ2-3; 11 positions agree with TRBD1. This CDR3 comprises 17 residues. The germline V gene encodes CDR1 SGHTA and CDR2 FQGTGA. With V trimmed by 5 bases and J by 5 bases, 12 bases remained unmatched. Drawing the rest from reference TRBV7-3 and TRBJ2-3, the complete variable domain is GAGVSQTPSNKVTEKGKYVELRCDPISGHTALYWYRQSLGQGPEFLIYFQGTGAADDSGLPNDRFFAVRPEGSVSTLKIQRTERGDSAVYLCASSASRTGGWGDTQYFGPGTRLTVL.

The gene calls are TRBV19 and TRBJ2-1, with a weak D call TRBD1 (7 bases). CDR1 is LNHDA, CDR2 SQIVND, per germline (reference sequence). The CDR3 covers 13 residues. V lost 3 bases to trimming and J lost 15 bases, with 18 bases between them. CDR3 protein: CASSISRGAVGFF. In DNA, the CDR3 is TGTGCCAGTAGTATTTCCAGGGGGGCAGTTGGGTTCTTC.

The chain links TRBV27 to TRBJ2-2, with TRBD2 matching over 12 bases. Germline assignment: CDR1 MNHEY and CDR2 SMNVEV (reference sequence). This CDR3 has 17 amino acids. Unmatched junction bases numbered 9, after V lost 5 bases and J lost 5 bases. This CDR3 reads CASSQTSGSVWTGELFF. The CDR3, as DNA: TGTGCCAGCAGTCAGACTAGCGGGAGTGTCTGGACCGGGGAGCTGTTTTTT.

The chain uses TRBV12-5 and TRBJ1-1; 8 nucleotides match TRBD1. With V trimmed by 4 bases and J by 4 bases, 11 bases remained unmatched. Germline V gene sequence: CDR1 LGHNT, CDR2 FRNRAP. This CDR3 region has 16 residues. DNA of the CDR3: TGTGCTAGTGGTTCACCCAGACAGGGGAGGTTCACTGAAGCTTTCTTT. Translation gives CASGSPRQGRFTEAFF.

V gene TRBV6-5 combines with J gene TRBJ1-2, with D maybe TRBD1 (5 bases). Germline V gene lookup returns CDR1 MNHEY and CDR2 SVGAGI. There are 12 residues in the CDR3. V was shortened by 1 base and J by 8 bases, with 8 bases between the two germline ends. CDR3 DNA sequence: TGTGCCAGCAGTTACTACGGGACGGGCTACACCTTC. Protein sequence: CASSYYGTGYTF.

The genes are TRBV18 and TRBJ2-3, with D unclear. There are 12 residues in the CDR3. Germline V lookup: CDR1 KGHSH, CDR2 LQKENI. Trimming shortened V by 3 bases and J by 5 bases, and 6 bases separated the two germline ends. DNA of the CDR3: TGTGCCAGCTCACCTCTTGGAGATACGCAGTATTTT. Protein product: CASSPLGDTQYF.

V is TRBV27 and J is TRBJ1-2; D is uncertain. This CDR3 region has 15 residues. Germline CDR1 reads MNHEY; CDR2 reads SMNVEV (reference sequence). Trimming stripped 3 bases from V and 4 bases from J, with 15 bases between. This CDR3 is CASSFIADNVYGYTF. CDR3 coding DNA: TGTGCCAGCAGTTTCATAGCAGACAATGTCTATGGCTACACCTTC.

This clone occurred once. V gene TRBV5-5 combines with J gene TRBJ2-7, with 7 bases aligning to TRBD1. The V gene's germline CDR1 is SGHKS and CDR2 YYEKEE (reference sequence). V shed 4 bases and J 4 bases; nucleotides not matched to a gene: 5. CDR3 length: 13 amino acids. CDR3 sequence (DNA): TGTGCCAGCAGCCCACAGGGGCGATACGAGCAGTACTTC. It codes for CASSPQGRYEQYF.